The source of this T cell receptor beta chain is a study of blood T cell repertoires in COVID-19. The wider study: Acute-phase and convalescent COVID-19 samples originated in the United States, Italy and Spain. From T cells, B-cell-depleted T cells, or PBMCs came the material, which was cDNA or gDNA.

Authors' methods: The authors estimated nucleated cell counts from reference gene primer amplification. TCRdb's table, derived via immunoSEQ multiplex PCR, lists solely in-frame clones and lacks some. The D gene and trimming were derived from the DNA, and the V and J assignments and clone size from that table. The sample carries nearly 55,000 clones, approximately 86% recorded once. The CDR3 totals 14 residues. Germline values: CDR1 MNHEY, CDR2 SVGEGT. V lost 0 bases and J lost 5; bases outside the gene matches: 2. The sequencing input was peripheral blood. The sequence came from a man aged 65-85 years with active COVID-19. This chain connects TRBV6-2 or TRBV6-3 to TRBJ2-3; 7 nucleotides agree with TRBD2. This chain's CDR3 is CASSYSLAQDTQYF. The CDR3 nucleotides are TGTGCCAGCAGTTACTCACTAGCGCAAGATACGCAGTATTTT.